These 10 T cell receptor beta chains share one sample of origin, sequenced in a study of OX40 agonist ivuxolimab in advanced cancers. TCRdb's copy holds only in-frame clones and misses some; the assay was immunoSEQ multiplex PCR. The sample comprises about 79,000 clones, more than 85% of which are singletons, and more than 5.5% rests with the top ten. The source material was CD4+ or CD8+ T cells sorted from blood, sampled in a trial of the OX40 agonist ivuxolimab. The receptors come from an adult with an advanced solid tumor such as melanoma, head and neck, liver or kidney cancer.

The chain is built from TRBV5-5 and TRBJ1-2; no reliable D call. The V end lost 4 bases, the J end lost 2 bases, and 12 bases lay between the germline ends. Looked up from germline, CDR1 is SGHKS and CDR2 is YYEKEE (reference sequence). CDR3 length: 14 amino acids. The CDR3 DNA reads TGTGCCAGCAGCACCGATACAAAGAACTATGGCTACACCTTC. Its protein product is CASSTDTKNYGYTF. Filled out from reference TRBV5-5 and TRBJ1-2, the complete variable domain reads DAGVTQSPTHLIKTRGQQVTLRCSPISGHKSVSWYQQVLGQGPQFIFQYYEKEERGRGNFPDRFSARQFPNYSSELNVNALLLGDSALYLCASSTDTKNYGYTFGSGTRLTVV.

The gene calls are TRBV5-6 and TRBJ1-4; TRBD1 agrees at 10 bases. The length of the CDR3 is 17 residues. Germline-derived CDR1 and CDR2 are SGHDT and YYEEEE. The junction had 11 bases not matched to a gene; V was cut back by 4 bases and J by 5 bases. CDR3 sequence: CASSRGQGSGRNEKLFF. Written as DNA, the CDR3 is TGTGCCAGCAGCCGGGGACAGGGGAGTGGTCGGAATGAAAAACTGTTTTTT.

The chain carries TRBV7-8 and TRBJ2-1; 13 bases match TRBD2. Per germline, CDR1 SGHVS and CDR2 FQNEAQ. The CDR3 is 17 residues long. V shed 4 bases and J 6 bases; nucleotides not matched to a gene: 9. CDR3 DNA: TGTGCCAGCAGCTCCACCGGGACTAGCGGGATACGCAATGAGCAGTTCTTC. It translates to CASSSTGTSGIRNEQFF.

This chain links TRBV11-2 with TRBJ2-1; 8 nucleotides agree with TRBD2. The CDR3 has 15 amino acids. Germline trimming cut 1 base from V and 2 bases from J; bases unmatched to any gene: 1. The germline V gene has CDR1 SGHAT and CDR2 FQNNGV. CDR3 DNA sequence: TGTGCCAGCAGCTTAGGAGCGGGAGCCTACAATGAGCAGTTCTTC. Encoded protein: CASSLGAGAYNEQFF.

V and J are TRBV5-6 and TRBJ2-1, with 11 bases that match TRBD2. Trimming at V came to 4 bases and at J to 10 bases, leaving 13 bases not matched to a gene. This CDR3 has 16 residues. Germline V gene lookup returns CDR1 SGHDT and CDR2 YYEEEE. The CDR3 region has the DNA TGTGCCAGCAGCCAAACAGAGATAGCGGGAGGGCGAGAGCAGTTCTTC. Amino acid sequence: CASSQTEIAGGREQFF.

This chain joins TRBV28 and TRBJ2-2; TRBD2 matches at 13 bases. Germline V gene lookup returns CDR1 MDHEN and CDR2 SYDVKM. The CDR3 covers 17 residues. V shed 5 bases and J 9 bases; nucleotides not matched to a gene: 12. CDR3 sequence reads: CASSSGTSGIGSRELFF. In nucleotides, the CDR3 is TGTGCCAGCAGTAGCGGGACTAGCGGGATAGGGTCCCGGGAGCTGTTTTTT. Complete variable domain (other parts from reference TRBV28 and TRBJ2-2): DVKVTQSSRYLVKRTGEKVFLECVQDMDHENMFWYRQDPGLGLRLIYFSYDVKMKEKGDIPEGYSVSREKKERFSLILESASTNQTSMYLCASSSGTSGIGSRELFFGEGSRLTVL.

This chain joins TRBV7-9 and TRBJ1-2; D is possibly TRBD1 (6 bases). V was clipped by 6 bases and J by 3 bases, with 11 bases between them. CDR3 length: 13 amino acids. Germline V CDR1 and CDR2: SEHNR, FQNEAQ (reference sequence). Here the CDR3 reads CASSSGVYYGYTF. The DNA for the CDR3 is TGTGCCAGCAGTTCAGGGGTATACTATGGCTACACCTTC.

This sequence joins TRBV6-5 and TRBJ2-5; TRBD2 agrees at 7 bases. Germline V CDR1 and CDR2: MNHEY, SVGAGI. The CDR3 loop spans 16 amino acids. J lost 5 bases, V lost 0 bases, and 9 bases had no gene match. CDR3 sequence (DNA): TGTGCCAGCAGTTACTCCCGGGGAGGGCCCTCGGAGACCCAGTACTTC. The encoded protein is CASSYSRGGPSETQYF.

The J gene is TRBJ1-1, the V gene TRBV30; unclear D gene. The CDR3 loop spans 14 amino acids. Trimming pared 0 bases from V and 0 bases from J, leaving 8 bases between. The germline V gene has CDR1 GTSNPN and CDR2 SVGIG (reference sequence). CDR3 DNA: TGTGCCTGGAGTGTGCCCGGGATGAACACTGAAGCTTTCTTT. This codes for CAWSVPGMNTEAFF.

V is TRBV5-1 and J is TRBJ2-1; 7 nucleotides agree with TRBD2. J gave up 10 bases and V 0 bases, and 13 bases lay outside the gene matches. The CDR3 is 16 residues long. Germline V CDR1 and CDR2: SGHRS, YFSETQ. Here the CDR3 DNA reads TGCGCCAGCAGCTTGGACCCCCGGCGGGAGACTGGCGAGCAGTTCTTC. It is translated as CASSLDPRRETGEQFF.